The following is a T cell receptor (beta chain) sequence with its context. Its antigen is currently unknown. One entry per CDR3 protein results from TCRdb running MiXCR on the RT-PCR reads. The repertoire holds hundreds of thousands of distinct CDR3 sequences, with 15% to 18% as singletons. This record comes from a study of response to subunit inactivated influenza vaccine. The CDR3 is 15 amino acids. Germline V CDR1 and CDR2: KGHDR, SFDVKD. V was clipped by 4 bases and J by 6 bases, with 15 bases between them. Broader study findings: Authors suggested seasonal influenza vaccinations each recruit few new T cells.

The source of this sequence is a man over 45 who received an inactivated influenza vaccine. The rearrangement joins TRBV24-1 to TRBJ2-1; maybe TRBD2 (6 bases). The sample here was PBMCs from blood, taken about 11 days after vaccination. Written as DNA, the CDR3 is TGTGCCACCAGTGACGCGGGGTCGTTAGGCAATGAGCAGTTCTTC. Amino acid sequence: CATSDAGSLGNEQFF.